This TCR beta chain comes out of a study of T-cell reconstitution after alpha-beta-depleted transplantation in children. Findings and caveats of the study: Certain patients had high TCRbeta diversity at day 60, and it came from recipient T cells and thymic progenitors that survived. There were reportedly several hundred expanded graft clones from which alpha-beta T cells came about two months after transplant. By one year post-transplant, T-cell counts and diversity largely arose from T cells that were newly produced.

This clonotype appeared many times. No antigen is known for it. Unique molecular identifiers were built into the TCRbeta library. TCRdb re-derived calls from the PCR reads in MiXCR, one entry per CDR3 protein. The data contain 550,000 to 600,000 distinct CDR3 sequences, roughly 24% of them singletons. Sequences were derived from PBMCs, mostly from graft donor cells, sampled 360 days after TCRalphabeta/CD19-depleted stem cell transplant. This clonotype originated in a boy in the first two years of life who had a stem cell transplant for acute myeloid leukemia, so the T cells may come from the graft donor.

The CDR3 is CSARVQLRDRGRWDTQYF. CDR3 sequence (DNA): TGCAGTGCTAGAGTCCAACTCCGGGACAGGGGGCGGTGGGATACGCAGTATTTT. The genes are TRBV20-1 and TRBJ2-3; the match to TRBD1 covers 12 bases. V shed 1 base and J 6 bases; nucleotides not matched to a gene: 14. The CDR3 length is 18 residues. CDR1 is DFQATT and CDR2 is SNEGSKA in the germline V gene (reference sequence).